This entry describes one TCR beta chain. Its specificity is unknown. The sample contains more than one DNA sequence encoding this CDR3. The donor cohort consisted entirely of Caucasian adults residing in Nashville, Tennessee. The data derive from a study of shared clonotypes between healthy human individuals. Study-wide results and limits: Clonotypes that were shared across a few donors made up around 5% of naive CD4 clonotypes. Incomplete sequencing of sorted subsets was indicated by rarefaction despite large depth.

In the original processing: Junction-only sequences produced by ImmunoSEQ had no quality scores, so filtering differed. Data came from immunoSEQ multiplex PCR; TCRdb stores just in-frame clones and leaves some out. The V and J calls and clone size were taken over from that table, and D and trimming were inferred from the DNA. The sample comprises a few million clones, around 92% of which are singletons, and 0.37% rests with the top ten. V was clipped by 0 bases and J by 5 bases, with 4 bases between them. Germline CDR1 reads SGHRS; CDR2 reads YFSETQ. The CDR3 loop spans 12 amino acids. The V call is TRBV5-1, the J call TRBJ2-3; unclear D gene. Sequenced: naive CD4+ T cells from PBMCs. The subset here: CD45RA+ positively selected. The receptor comes from a man younger than 30 in good health. Some clones in this sample may be carry-over from other donors' samples. CDR3 in amino acids: CASSLVRDTQYF. The CDR3 nucleotides are TGCGCCAGCAGCTTGGTCAGAGATACGCAGTATTTT.